One and the same sample provided the 18 T cell receptor beta chains below, sequenced in a study of T-cell reconstitution after alpha-beta-depleted transplantation in children. Library preparation (for TCRbeta) was performed with unique molecular identifiers. In TCRdb, the PCR reads were re-called with MiXCR into one record per CDR3 protein. The data hold approximately 500,000 distinct CDR3 sequences, with more than 9% observed a single time. Sample: PBMCs, taken before TCRalphabeta/CD19-depleted stem cell transplant. The receptors come from a child younger than 10 with inherited bone marrow failure, due to receive a stem cell transplant.

This clonotype has at least ten counts. The chain joins TRBV29-1 to TRBJ2-7; TRBD2 is a possible D gene (6 bases). Germline values: CDR1 SQVTM, CDR2 ANQGSEA. The CDR3 totals 15 residues. V was shortened by 4 bases and J by 4 bases, with 20 bases between the two germline ends. The CDR3 reads CSVGGGRERRYEQYF. DNA of the CDR3: TGCAGCGTTGGGGGAGGACGGGAGAGAAGGTACGAGCAGTACTTC.

This clonotype came up many times. The chain recombines TRBV12-3 or TRBV12-4 with TRBJ2-4; D gene uncertain. The CDR3 consists of 14 residues. Trimming took 5 bases from V and 4 from J, leaving 12 bases between them. This CDR3 is CASSPVRPKNIQYF. The CDR3 DNA reads as TGTGCCAGCAGTCCCGTGAGACCGAAAAACATTCAGTACTTC.

This clonotype was recorded at least ten times. This rearrangement joins TRBV9 to TRBJ2-3; D remains unclear. Trimming shortened V by 3 bases and J by 6 bases, and 17 bases separated the two germline ends. CDR3 length: 15 amino acids. Germline V gene lookup returns CDR1 SGDLS and CDR2 YYNGEE. The CDR3 DNA is TGTGCCAGCAGCGCTTACCTAGGCCCTCCGGATACGCAGTATTTT. Residues: CASSAYLGPPDTQYF. Full variable domain (remainder filled in from reference TRBV9 and TRBJ2-3): DSGVTQTPKHLITATGQRVTLRCSPRSGDLSVYWYQQSLDQGLQFLIQYYNGEERAKGNILERFSAQQFPDLHSELNLSSLELGDSALYFCASSAYLGPPDTQYFGPGTRLTVL.

This clonotype was seen many times. This chain uses TRBV6-2 or TRBV6-3 with TRBJ2-1; 10 bases align to TRBD2. V dropped 10 bases and J dropped 5; count of bases not matched to a gene: 5. CDR3 length equals 13 residues. CDR1 is MNHEY, CDR2 SVGEGT, per germline. As DNA, the CDR3 is TGTGCCACCCTAGCGGGAGAGGACAATGAGCAGTTCTTC. It is translated as CATLAGEDNEQFF.

This clonotype was seen at least ten times. The chain employs TRBV5-1 and TRBJ2-1; tentative D call: TRBD2 (6 bases). Germline CDR1 and CDR2: SGHRS and YFSETQ. The ends were cut back, 1 base at V and 6 bases at J, with 14 bases in the middle. The length of the CDR3 is 15 residues. CDR3 sequence reads: CASSLIGYSGNEQFF. The CDR3 bases are TGCGCCAGCAGCTTGATTGGGTATAGCGGCAATGAGCAGTTCTTC.

This clonotype occurred many times. The rearrangement links TRBV5-6 to TRBJ2-7; TRBD1 matches at 10 bases. Germline V gives CDR1 SGHDT, CDR2 YYEEEE. The CDR3 has 14 amino acids. With V trimmed by 4 bases and J by 3 bases, 4 bases remained unmatched. CDR3 sequence: CASSDGDRGYEQYF. CDR3 coding DNA: TGTGCCAGCAGCGACGGGGACAGGGGCTACGAGCAGTACTTC.

This clonotype was seen a few times. J is TRBJ2-1 and V is TRBV15; D possibly corresponds to TRBD2 (6 bases). Germline loops: CDR1 LNHNV, CDR2 YYDKDF (reference sequence). This CDR3 has 13 amino acids. The ends were cut back, 4 bases at V and 7 bases at J, with 11 bases in the middle. CDR3 amino acids: CATSTGLRNEQFF. CDR3 in DNA: TGTGCCACCAGCACGGGACTGAGGAATGAGCAGTTCTTC.

Turning to this clonotype: A much larger clone is a single base away; this may be a read error. The rearrangement uses TRBV4-3 and TRBJ1-1; D not certain. This CDR3 contains 14 residues. Germline V gene sequence: CDR1 LGHNA, CDR2 YSLEER. CDR3 sequence (DNA): TGCACCAGCAGCCCCCTCGCGGTGAACACTGAAGCTTTCTTT. Residues: CTSSPLAVNTEAFF.

This rearrangement joins TRBV5-1 to TRBJ2-3; 10 nucleotides align to TRBD2. This CDR3 contains 14 residues. The V and J ends lost 7 bases and 1 base, in that order; junction bases with no gene match: 3. Germline V lookup: CDR1 SGHRS, CDR2 YFSETQ. The DNA of the CDR3 is TGCGCCAGCCCCACTAGCGGGGGCACAGATACGCAGTATTTT. Amino acid sequence: CASPTSGGTDTQYF.

The table lists this clonotype with many counts. The rearrangement links TRBV7-8 to TRBJ2-7, with TRBD2 matching over 14 bases. J was trimmed by 12 bases and V by 5 bases; bases with no gene match: 12. The CDR3 contains 15 residues. Per the germline V gene, CDR1 is SGHVS and CDR2 is FQNEAQ. CDR3 loop: CASSPGTSGSDEGYF. CDR3 in DNA: TGTGCCAGCAGCCCTGGGACTAGCGGGAGCGACGAGGGGTACTTC.

This clonotype has at least ten counts. This sequence joins TRBV28 and TRBJ2-7; D perhaps matches TRBD2 (6 bases). Trimming removed 5 bases at V and 1 base at J, with 15 bases between. This CDR3 is 15 amino acids long. Germline V gives CDR1 MDHEN, CDR2 SYDVKM. The DNA for the CDR3 is TGTGCCAGCAGTGATCGGAAGGGACTTTCCTACGAGCAGTACTTC. Translating it yields CASSDRKGLSYEQYF.

This clonotype was detected ten times or more. The chain uses TRBV12-3 or TRBV12-4 and TRBJ2-4; D perhaps matches TRBD2 (6 bases). V was trimmed by 7 bases and J by 8 bases, leaving 21 bases between them. This CDR3 contains 15 residues. CDR3 protein: CASTLTSGAYDIQYF. The CDR3 DNA sequence: TGTGCCAGCACCCTGACTAGTGGGGCGTATGACATTCAGTACTTC.

This clonotype was recorded many times. The chain employs TRBV7-9 and TRBJ2-3; D is unresolved. The germline V gene encodes CDR1 SEHNR and CDR2 FQNEAQ (reference sequence). The CDR3 is 15 residues long. The V end lost 1 base, the J end lost 5 bases, and 13 bases lay between the germline ends. CDR3 protein: CASSLGVGKLDTQYF. The CDR3 DNA follows: TGTGCCAGCAGCTTAGGGGTCGGTAAGCTAGATACGCAGTATTTT.

This clonotype has a handful of counts. The chain is built from TRBV7-2 and TRBJ2-1; a possible D gene is TRBD2 (6 bases). CDR3 length: 14 residues. Germline CDR1 reads SGHTA; CDR2 reads FQGNSA. With 1 base removed from V and 9 bases from J, the gap between germline ends came to 13 bases. CDR3 protein: CASSLDGRDGEQFF. In DNA, the CDR3 is TGTGCCAGCAGCTTAGACGGGAGAGACGGTGAGCAGTTCTTC.

V is TRBV28 and J is TRBJ1-3, with 11 bases identical to TRBD1. Germline V CDR1 and CDR2: MDHEN, SYDVKM. With 5 bases clipped from V and 0 bases from J, the junction kept 15 bases outside the gene matches. The CDR3 has 20 residues. The CDR3 is CASSLAPGQGEPYSGNTIYF. Written as DNA, the CDR3 is TGTGCCAGCAGTCTCGCCCCGGGACAGGGGGAACCGTACTCTGGAAACACCATATATTTT.

In the case of this clonotype: Possible read error: a much larger clone is one base away. The genes are TRBV6-5 and TRBJ2-1, with D tentatively TRBD1 (5 bases). Per germline, CDR1 MNHEY and CDR2 SVGAGI. Between the trimmed V and J ends, which lost 0 bases and 0 bases, there was a span of 15 bases. CDR3 length: 18 amino acids. CDR3 coding DNA: TGTGCCAGCAGTTACTCCTTGACAGTTTTGAGCTCCTACAATGAGCAGTTCTTC. It translates to CASSYSLTVLSSYNEQFF.

This clonotype was recorded at least ten times. The rearrangement links TRBV29-1 to TRBJ2-1, with D perhaps TRBD1 (6 bases). V lost 7 bases and J lost 6, with 19 bases in between. The V gene's germline CDR1 is SQVTM and CDR2 ANQGSEA. There are 14 residues in the CDR3. The CDR3 reads CSARDIGGSNEQFF. The CDR3, as DNA: TGCAGCGCTAGGGACATCGGTGGGAGCAATGAGCAGTTCTTC.

In this sample, this clonotype turned up many times. J is TRBJ2-7 and V is TRBV12-3 or TRBV12-4; D gene ambiguous. V was clipped by 4 bases and J by 9 bases, with 16 bases between them. This CDR3 contains 13 residues. The CDR3 sequence is CASSSQAVVAQYF. The CDR3 nucleotides are TGTGCCAGCAGTTCCCAAGCAGTGGTTGCGCAGTACTTC.